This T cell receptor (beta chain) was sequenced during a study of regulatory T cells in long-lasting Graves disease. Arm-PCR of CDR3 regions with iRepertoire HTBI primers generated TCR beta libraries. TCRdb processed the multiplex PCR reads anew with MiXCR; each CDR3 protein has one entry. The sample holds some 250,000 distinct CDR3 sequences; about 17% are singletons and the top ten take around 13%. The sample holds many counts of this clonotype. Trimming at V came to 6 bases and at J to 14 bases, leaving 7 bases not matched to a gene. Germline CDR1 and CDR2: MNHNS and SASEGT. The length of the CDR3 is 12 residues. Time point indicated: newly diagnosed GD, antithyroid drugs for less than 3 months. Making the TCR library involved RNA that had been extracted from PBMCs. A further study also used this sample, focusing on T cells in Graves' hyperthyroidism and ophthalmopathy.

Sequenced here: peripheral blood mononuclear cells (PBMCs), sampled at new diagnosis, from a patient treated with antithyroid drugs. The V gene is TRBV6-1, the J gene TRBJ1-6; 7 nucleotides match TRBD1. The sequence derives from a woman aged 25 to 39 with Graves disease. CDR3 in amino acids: CASRTGPRALHF. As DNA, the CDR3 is TGTGCCAGCAGGACAGGGCCACGGGCCCTCCACTTT.